This T cell receptor (beta chain) emerged from a study of T cell repertoires in cytomegalovirus infection. Across the whole study: An indication of both CMV infection and matching HLA type came from public TCR beta signatures.

A single record per CDR3 protein comes from TCRdb applying MiXCR to the reads. The sample yields 450,000 to 650,000 distinct CDR3 sequences, around a quarter seen once. As regards this clonotype: The antigen is not known.

Whole-study results and caveats: Cumulative frequency of public TCR beta families picked out carriers of CMV plus the relevant HLA. Ex vivo, HLA-C-restricted CMV-specific TCR beta clonotypes prevailed over the rest of the response.

This CDR3 is built from 13 residues. The germline gives CDR1 SGHAT, CDR2 FQNNGV. Trimming took off 2 bases at V and 3 bases at J, with 7 bases between the two ends. This TCR was recovered from a human donor in good health (CMV status not recorded). Some clones in this sample may be carry-over from other donors' samples. The genes are TRBV11-2 and TRBJ1-2, with no clear D. Sequences were obtained from PBMCs. CDR3 in DNA: TGTGCCAGCAGCTTAACAGAACACTATGGCTACACCTTC. As protein: CASSLTEHYGYTF.